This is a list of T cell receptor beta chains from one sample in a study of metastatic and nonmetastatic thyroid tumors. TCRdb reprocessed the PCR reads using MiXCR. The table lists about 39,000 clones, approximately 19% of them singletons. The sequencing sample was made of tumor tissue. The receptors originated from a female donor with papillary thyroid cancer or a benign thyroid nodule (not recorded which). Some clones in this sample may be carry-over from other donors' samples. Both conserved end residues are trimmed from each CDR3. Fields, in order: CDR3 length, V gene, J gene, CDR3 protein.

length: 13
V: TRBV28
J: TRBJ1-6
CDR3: ASSLFPGEGSPLH

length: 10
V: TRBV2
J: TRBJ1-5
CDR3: ASKAGNQPQH

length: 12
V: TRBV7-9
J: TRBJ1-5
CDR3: ASSFQGTNQPQH

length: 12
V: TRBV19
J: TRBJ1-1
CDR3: ASSISRGNTEAF

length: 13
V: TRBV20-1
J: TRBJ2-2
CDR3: SAPSTVTNTGELF

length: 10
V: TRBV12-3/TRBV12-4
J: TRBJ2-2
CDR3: ASSLVPGELF

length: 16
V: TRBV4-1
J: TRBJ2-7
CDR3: ASSLSPGTFGPSYEQY

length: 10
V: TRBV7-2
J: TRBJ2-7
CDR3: ASSLDFYEQY

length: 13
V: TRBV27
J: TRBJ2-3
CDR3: ASSTPGQGQDTQY

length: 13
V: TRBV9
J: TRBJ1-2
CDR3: ASSYEGQGGSGYT

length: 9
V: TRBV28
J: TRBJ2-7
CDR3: ASSLRNEQY

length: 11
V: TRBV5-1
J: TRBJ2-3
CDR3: ASSYDRSDTQY

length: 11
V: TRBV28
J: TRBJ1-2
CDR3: ASQAGRIYGYT

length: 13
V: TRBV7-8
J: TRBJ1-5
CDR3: ASSIRIGGYQPQH

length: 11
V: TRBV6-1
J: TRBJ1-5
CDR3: ASKGNSNQPQH